Presented here are 18 T cell receptor beta chains from one specimen sequenced in a study of T cells in Graves' hyperthyroidism and ophthalmopathy. TCR beta CDR3 regions were amplified from RNA. First-round RT-PCR of the TCR CDR3 relied on the HTBI primer set. TCRdb analysed the multiplex PCR reads with MiXCR anew, one entry per CDR3 protein. Of roughly 380,000 distinct CDR3 sequences detected, over 11% appear once; the ten largest clones hold about 11%. The sequencing input was blood. These receptors were collected from a woman aged 55-70 years with Graves' hyperthyroidism.

This clonotype was picked up a small number of times. This sequence joins TRBV7-9 and TRBJ1-4; D call uncertain. Trimming stripped 6 bases from V and 4 bases from J, with 15 bases between. Per germline, CDR1 SEHNR and CDR2 FQNEAQ (reference sequence). CDR3 length: 15 residues. CDR3 sequence (DNA): TGTGCCAGCAGACCAACAGCTGGGCTTAATGAAAAACTGTTTTTT. Translating gives CASRPTAGLNEKLFF. Filled out from reference TRBV7-9 and TRBJ1-4, the complete variable domain reads DTGVSQNPRHKITKRGQNVTFRCDPISEHNRLYWYRQTLGQGPEFLTYFQNEAQLEKSRLLSDRFSAERPKGSFSTLEIQRTEQGDSAMYLCASRPTAGLNEKLFFGSGTQLSVL.

This clonotype came up a few times. The chain carries TRBV5-1 and TRBJ2-6, with D unresolved. Deletions cut 0 bases from V and 0 bases from J, with 4 bases between. The germline gives CDR1 SGHRS, CDR2 YFSETQ. The length of the CDR3 is 15 residues. CDR3 nucleotide sequence: TGCGCCAGCAGCTTGGAGAACTCTGGGGCCAACGTCCTGACTTTC. Protein: CASSLENSGANVLTF.

Notes on this clonotype: This clone may be a read error of a much larger clone one base away. The V and J genes are TRBV11-2 and TRBJ1-6, with D possibly TRBD1 on 6 matching bases. Per germline, CDR1 SGHAT and CDR2 FQNNGV. The CDR3 length is 18 residues. The CDR3: CASGLGPISTGENSPLHF. The CDR3 nucleotides are TGTGCCAGCGGCTTAGGCCCGATCTCGACAGGAGAGAATTCACCCCTCCACTTT.

This clonotype appeared many times. The rearrangement links TRBV15 to TRBJ2-5; TRBD2 aligns across 9 bases. Germline assignment: CDR1 LNHNV and CDR2 YYDKDF (reference sequence). Unmatched junction bases numbered 4, after V lost 0 bases and J lost 5 bases. The CDR3 runs 15 residues. For the CDR3, the DNA is TGTGCCACCAGCAGAGATGCGGGAGGGGGGGAGACCCAGTACTTC. It translates to CATSRDAGGGETQYF.

The chain links TRBV7-9 to TRBJ2-7; 13 bases map to TRBD2. CDR1 and CDR2 (germline): SEHNR, FQNEAQ (reference sequence). J was trimmed by 3 bases and V by 1 base; bases with no gene match: 3. This CDR3 has 16 amino acids. The CDR3 bases are TGTGCCAGCAGCTTAGTGGGACTAGCGGGAATCTACGAGCAGTACTTC. The encoded protein is CASSLVGLAGIYEQYF.

This clonotype was counted many times. This rearrangement joins TRBV6-5 to TRBJ1-1; D is undetermined. The CDR3 is made up of 14 amino acids. V was clipped by 0 bases and J by 6 bases, with 11 bases between them. Germline V CDR1 and CDR2: MNHEY, SVGAGI. In DNA form, the CDR3 reads TGTGCCAGCAGTTACTCCGGGTATGGCGCTGAAGCTTTCTTT. This translates into CASSYSGYGAEAFF.

This clonotype has ten or more counts. The rearrangement uses TRBV19 and TRBJ2-1, with TRBD2 identical over 7 bases. The CDR3 is 16 amino acids. Germline CDR1 is LNHDA and CDR2 is SQIVND (reference sequence). Germline trimming cut 5 bases from V and 2 bases from J; bases unmatched to any gene: 9. CDR3 DNA: TGTGCCAGTAGTCTCAGCGGGACCACCACCTACAATGAGCAGTTCTTC. Its protein product is CASSLSGTTTYNEQFF.

In its sample, this clonotype was seen many times. The rearrangement joins TRBV24-1 to TRBJ2-7, with D unclear. The CDR3 covers 12 residues. Trimming cost V 2 bases and J 7 bases, with 8 bases left between them. Germline values: CDR1 KGHDR, CDR2 SFDVKD. The CDR3 bases are TGTGCCACCAGTGATTCGACCGCGGAGCAGTACTTC. It codes for CATSDSTAEQYF.

This clonotype was seen many times. V and J are TRBV9 and TRBJ2-1; 9 bases align to TRBD1. Germline assignment: CDR1 SGDLS and CDR2 YYNGEE. This CDR3 spans 15 amino acids. V shed 0 bases, J shed 5 bases, and the junction held 3 bases outside the gene matches. CDR3 region: CASSVEQGANNEQFF. As DNA, the CDR3 is TGTGCCAGCAGCGTAGAACAGGGGGCGAACAATGAGCAGTTCTTC.

In the case of this clonotype: This may be a read error: a much more frequent sequence differs by one nucleotide. Lacking the conserved final phenylalanine or tryptophan, this CDR3 likely reflects a read error. This chain connects TRBV5-1 to TRBJ2-3; D gene unclear. This CDR3 is 14 amino acids long. Germline assignment: CDR1 SGHRS and CDR2 YFSETQ. The V end lost 3 bases, the J end lost 4 bases, and 12 bases lay between the germline ends. The CDR3 sequence is CASSSRSSPDTQYS. DNA of the CDR3: TGCGCCAGCAGCTCGCGGAGTTCCCCAGATACGCAGTATTCT.

This clonotype was picked up a small number of times. The J gene is TRBJ2-6, the V gene TRBV9; D unresolved. V was clipped by 0 bases and J by 2 bases, with 3 bases between them. This CDR3 region has 14 residues. Germline values: CDR1 SGDLS, CDR2 YYNGEE. CDR3 nucleotide sequence: TGTGCCAGCAGCGTAGTGACTGGGGCCAACGTCCTGACTTTC. It encodes CASSVVTGANVLTF.

A few counts support this clonotype. V and J are TRBV7-9 and TRBJ2-2; 14 bases align to TRBD2. V lost 5 bases to trimming and J lost 3 bases; unmatched junction nucleotides: 8. CDR1 is SEHNR, CDR2 FQNEAQ, per germline (reference sequence). This CDR3 is 18 amino acids long. CDR3 in amino acids: CASSPLAGLAGDTGELFF. For the CDR3, the DNA is TGTGCCAGCAGCCCTCTCGCGGGACTAGCGGGAGACACCGGGGAGCTGTTTTTT.

This chain uses TRBV11-2 with TRBJ2-3; 9 bases line up with TRBD2. The CDR3 is made up of 14 amino acids. Germline trimming cut 5 bases from V and 5 bases from J; bases unmatched to any gene: 5. The germline V gene encodes CDR1 SGHAT and CDR2 FQNNGV. The DNA of the CDR3 is TGTGCCAGCAGCCCCCTAGCGGGACGAGATACGCAGTATTTT. Protein: CASSPLAGRDTQYF.

This clonotype has only a few counts. The chain joins TRBV5-1 to TRBJ2-7; TRBD2 aligns across 10 bases. J lost 6 bases, V lost 4 bases, and 13 bases had no gene match. This CDR3 contains 16 residues. From germline, CDR1 is SGHRS and CDR2 YFSETQ. CDR3 DNA sequence: TGCGCCAGCAGCGTGGGCCCTTCTAGCGGGAGAGGCGAGCAGTACTTC. It yields the protein CASSVGPSSGRGEQYF.

This clonotype was found many times. DNA of the CDR3: TGTGCCAGCAGTGGACAGGGGTACACAGATACGCAGTATTTT. Translation gives CASSGQGYTDTQYF. The V and J genes are TRBV6-1 and TRBJ2-3; 8 nucleotides line up with TRBD1. Germline-derived CDR1 and CDR2 are MNHNS and SASEGT. CDR3 length: 14 residues. V lost 4 bases and J lost 2; bases outside the gene matches: 2.

This clonotype appeared a few times. V is TRBV6-1 and J is TRBJ2-1; 11 nucleotides agree with TRBD2. CDR3 size: 18 residues. The V gene end was trimmed by 1 base and the J gene end by 3 bases; junction bases not matched to a gene: 8. CDR1 MNHNS and CDR2 SASEGT come from the germline V gene. CDR3 amino acids: CASSEVGGTSGFYNEQFF. Here the CDR3 DNA reads TGTGCCAGCAGTGAAGTGGGGGGGACTAGCGGATTCTACAATGAGCAGTTCTTC.

The table lists this clonotype with many counts. The chain couples TRBV3-1 to TRBJ2-3; no firm D call. The CDR3 length is 14 residues. V lost 0 bases and J 6 bases, leaving 10 bases between the germline ends. Germline values: CDR1 LGHDT, CDR2 YNNKEL (reference sequence). The CDR3 loop is CASSQDPVSDTQYF. CDR3 DNA: TGTGCCAGCAGCCAAGATCCAGTGAGCGATACGCAGTATTTT.

This clonotype was recorded at least ten times. The chain employs TRBV11-2 and TRBJ2-1; D call uncertain. V lost 4 bases to trimming and J lost 7 bases, with 11 bases between them. There are 13 residues in the CDR3. Germline CDR1 is SGHAT and CDR2 is FQNNGV. Written as DNA, the CDR3 is TGTGCCAGCAGCTCCATTGGTATTAATGAGCAGTTCTTC. Amino acids: CASSSIGINEQFF.